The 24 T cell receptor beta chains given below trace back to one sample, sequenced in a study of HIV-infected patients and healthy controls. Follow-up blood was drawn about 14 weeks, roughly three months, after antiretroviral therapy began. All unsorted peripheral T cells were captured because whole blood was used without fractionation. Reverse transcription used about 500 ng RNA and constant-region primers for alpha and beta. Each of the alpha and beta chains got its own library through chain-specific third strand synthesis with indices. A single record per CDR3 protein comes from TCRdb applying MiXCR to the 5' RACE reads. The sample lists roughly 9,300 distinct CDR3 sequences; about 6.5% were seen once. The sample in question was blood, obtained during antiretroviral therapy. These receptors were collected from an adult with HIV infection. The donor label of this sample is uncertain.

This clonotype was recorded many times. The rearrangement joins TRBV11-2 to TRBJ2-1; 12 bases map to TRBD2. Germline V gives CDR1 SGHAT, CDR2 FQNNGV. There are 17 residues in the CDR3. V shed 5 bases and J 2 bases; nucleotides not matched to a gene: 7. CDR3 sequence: CASSQPSGRAPYNEQFF. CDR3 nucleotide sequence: TGTGCCAGCAGCCAGCCTAGCGGGAGGGCCCCCTACAATGAGCAGTTCTTC. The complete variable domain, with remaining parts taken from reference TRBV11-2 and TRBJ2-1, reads EAGVAQSPRYKIIEKRQSVAFWCNPISGHATLYWYQQILGQGPKLLIQFQNNGVVDDSQLPKDRFSAERLKGVDSTLKIQPAKLEDSAVYLCASSQPSGRAPYNEQFFGPGTRLTVL.

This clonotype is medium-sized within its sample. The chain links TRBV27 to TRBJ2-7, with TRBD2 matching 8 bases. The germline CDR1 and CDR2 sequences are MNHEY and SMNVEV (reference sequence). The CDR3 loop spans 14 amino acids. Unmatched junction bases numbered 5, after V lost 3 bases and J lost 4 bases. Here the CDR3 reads CASSLAGGRYEQYF. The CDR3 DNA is TGTGCCAGCAGTTTGGCTGGCGGGAGGTACGAGCAGTACTTC.

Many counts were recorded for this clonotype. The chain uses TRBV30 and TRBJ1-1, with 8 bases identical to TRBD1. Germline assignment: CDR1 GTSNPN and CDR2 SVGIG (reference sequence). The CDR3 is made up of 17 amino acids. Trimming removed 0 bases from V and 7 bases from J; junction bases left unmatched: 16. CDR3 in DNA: TGTGCCTGGAGTGTTAGGACAGGGCCAACGCCAGGCCTTGAAGCTTTCTTT. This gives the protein CAWSVRTGPTPGLEAFF.

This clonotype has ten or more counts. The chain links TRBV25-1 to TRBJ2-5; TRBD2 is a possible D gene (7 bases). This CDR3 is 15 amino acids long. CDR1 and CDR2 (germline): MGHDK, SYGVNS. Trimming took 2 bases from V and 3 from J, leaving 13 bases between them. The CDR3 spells CASSEGGATKETQYF. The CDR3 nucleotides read TGTGCCAGCAGTGAAGGGGGGGCCACGAAAGAGACCCAGTACTTC.

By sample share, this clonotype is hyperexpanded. DNA of the CDR3: TGTGCCAGCGGCCCCCCCCGTGGGAGCAATCAGCCCCAGCATTTT. Residues: CASGPPRGSNQPQHF. V usage is TRBV28 and J usage is TRBJ1-5, with unresolved D. CDR3 length: 15 amino acids. Per the germline V gene, CDR1 is MDHEN and CDR2 is SYDVKM. V lost 8 bases and J lost 1, with 15 bases in between.

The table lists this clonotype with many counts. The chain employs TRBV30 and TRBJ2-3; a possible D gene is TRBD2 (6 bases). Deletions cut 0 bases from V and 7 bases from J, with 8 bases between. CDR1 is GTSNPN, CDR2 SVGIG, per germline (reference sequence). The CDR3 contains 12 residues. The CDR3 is CAWSVRGNTQYF. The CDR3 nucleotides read TGTGCCTGGAGTGTACGGGGGAATACGCAGTATTTT.

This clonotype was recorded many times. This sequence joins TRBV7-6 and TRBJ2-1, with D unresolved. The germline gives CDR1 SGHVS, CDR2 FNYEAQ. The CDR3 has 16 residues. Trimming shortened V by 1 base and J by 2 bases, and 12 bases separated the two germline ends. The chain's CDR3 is CASSLVGGYAYNEQFF. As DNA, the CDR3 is TGTGCCAGCAGCTTAGTGGGCGGATATGCCTACAATGAGCAGTTCTTC.

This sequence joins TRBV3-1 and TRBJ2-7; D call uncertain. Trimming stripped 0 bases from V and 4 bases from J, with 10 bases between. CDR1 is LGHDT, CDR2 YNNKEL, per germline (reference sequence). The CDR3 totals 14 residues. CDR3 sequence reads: CASSQERPLYEQYF. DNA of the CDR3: TGTGCCAGCAGCCAAGAGAGGCCCTTGTACGAGCAGTACTTC.

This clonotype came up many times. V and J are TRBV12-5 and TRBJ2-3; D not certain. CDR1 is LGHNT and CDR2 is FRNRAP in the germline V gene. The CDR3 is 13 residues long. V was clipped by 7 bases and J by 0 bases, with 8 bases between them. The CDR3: CASAPSSTDTQYF. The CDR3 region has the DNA TGTGCTAGTGCCCCATCTAGCACAGATACGCAGTATTTT.

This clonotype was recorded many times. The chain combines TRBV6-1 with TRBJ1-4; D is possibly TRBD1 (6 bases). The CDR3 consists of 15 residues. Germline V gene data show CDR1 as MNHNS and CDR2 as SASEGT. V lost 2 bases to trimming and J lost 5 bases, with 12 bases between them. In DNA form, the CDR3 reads TGTGCCAGCAGTGAAAGACGGCAGGGGAATGAAAAACTGTTTTTT. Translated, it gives CASSERRQGNEKLFF.

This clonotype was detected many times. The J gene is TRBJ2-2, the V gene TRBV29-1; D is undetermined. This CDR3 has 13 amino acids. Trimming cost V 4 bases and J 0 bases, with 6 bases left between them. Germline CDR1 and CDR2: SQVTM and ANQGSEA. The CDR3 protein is CSVAQPNTGELFF. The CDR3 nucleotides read TGCAGCGTTGCTCAGCCGAACACCGGGGAGCTGTTTTTT.

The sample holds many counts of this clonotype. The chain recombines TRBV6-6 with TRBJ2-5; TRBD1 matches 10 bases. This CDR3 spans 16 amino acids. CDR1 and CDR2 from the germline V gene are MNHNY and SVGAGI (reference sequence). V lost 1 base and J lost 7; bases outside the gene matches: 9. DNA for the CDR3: TGTGCCAGCAGTTACTTTGGGACAGGGGCCTTTGGGACCCAGTACTTC. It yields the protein CASSYFGTGAFGTQYF.

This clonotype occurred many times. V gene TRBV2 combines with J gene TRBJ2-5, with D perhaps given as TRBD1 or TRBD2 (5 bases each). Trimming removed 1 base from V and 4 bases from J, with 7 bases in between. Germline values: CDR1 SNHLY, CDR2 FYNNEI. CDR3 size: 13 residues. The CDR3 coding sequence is TGTGCCAGCAGTGAAGTGGGGGTAGAGACCCAGTACTTC. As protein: CASSEVGVETQYF.

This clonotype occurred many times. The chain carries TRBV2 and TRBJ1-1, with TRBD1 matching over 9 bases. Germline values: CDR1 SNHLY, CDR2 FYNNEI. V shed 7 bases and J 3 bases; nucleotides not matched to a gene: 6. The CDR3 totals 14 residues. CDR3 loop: CASTVGQGYTEAFF. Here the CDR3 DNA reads TGTGCCAGCACCGTGGGACAGGGTTACACTGAAGCTTTCTTT.

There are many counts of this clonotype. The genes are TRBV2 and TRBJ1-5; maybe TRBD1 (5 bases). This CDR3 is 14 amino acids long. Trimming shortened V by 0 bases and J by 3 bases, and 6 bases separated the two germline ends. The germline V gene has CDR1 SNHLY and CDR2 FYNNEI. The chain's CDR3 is CASSEAGVNQPQHF. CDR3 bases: TGTGCCAGCAGTGAAGCAGGGGTCAATCAGCCCCAGCATTTT.

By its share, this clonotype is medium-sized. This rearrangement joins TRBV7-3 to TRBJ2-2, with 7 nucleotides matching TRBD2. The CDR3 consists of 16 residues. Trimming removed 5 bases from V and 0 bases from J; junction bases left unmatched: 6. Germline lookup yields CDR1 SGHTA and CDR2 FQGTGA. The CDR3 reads CASSPPSGANTGELFF. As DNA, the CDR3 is TGTGCCAGCAGCCCCCCTAGCGGAGCGAACACCGGGGAGCTGTTTTTT.

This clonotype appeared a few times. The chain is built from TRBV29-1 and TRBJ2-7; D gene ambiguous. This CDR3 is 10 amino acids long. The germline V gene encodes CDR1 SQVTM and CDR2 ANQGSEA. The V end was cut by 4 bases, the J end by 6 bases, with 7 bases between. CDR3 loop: CSVVKGEQYF. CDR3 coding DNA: TGCAGCGTTGTGAAAGGCGAGCAGTACTTC.

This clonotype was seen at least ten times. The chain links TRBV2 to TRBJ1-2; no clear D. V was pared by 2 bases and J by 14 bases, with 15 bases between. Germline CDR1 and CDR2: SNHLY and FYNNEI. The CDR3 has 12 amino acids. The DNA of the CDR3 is TGTGCCAGCAGTGAACTGAATCGGGGTCTAACCTTC. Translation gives CASSELNRGLTF.

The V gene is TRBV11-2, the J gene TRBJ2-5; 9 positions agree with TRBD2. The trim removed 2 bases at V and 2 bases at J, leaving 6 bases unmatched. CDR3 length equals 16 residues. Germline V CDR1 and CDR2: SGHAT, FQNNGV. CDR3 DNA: TGTGCCAGCAGCTTATCCCCTAGCGGGGCACAAGAGACCCAGTACTTC. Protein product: CASSLSPSGAQETQYF.

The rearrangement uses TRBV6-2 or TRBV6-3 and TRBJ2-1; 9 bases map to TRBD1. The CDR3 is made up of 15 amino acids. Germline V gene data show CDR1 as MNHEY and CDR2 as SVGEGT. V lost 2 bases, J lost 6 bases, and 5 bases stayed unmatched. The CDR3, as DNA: TGTGCCAGCAGTTACCGAGGGACAGGGACCAATGAGCAGTTCTTC. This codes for CASSYRGTGTNEQFF.

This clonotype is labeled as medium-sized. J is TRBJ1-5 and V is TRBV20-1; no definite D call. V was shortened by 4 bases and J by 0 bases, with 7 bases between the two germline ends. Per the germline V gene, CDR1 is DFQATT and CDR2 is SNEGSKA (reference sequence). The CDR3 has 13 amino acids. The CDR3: CSAIINSNQPQHF. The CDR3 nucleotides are TGCAGTGCTATAATTAATAGCAATCAGCCCCAGCATTTT.

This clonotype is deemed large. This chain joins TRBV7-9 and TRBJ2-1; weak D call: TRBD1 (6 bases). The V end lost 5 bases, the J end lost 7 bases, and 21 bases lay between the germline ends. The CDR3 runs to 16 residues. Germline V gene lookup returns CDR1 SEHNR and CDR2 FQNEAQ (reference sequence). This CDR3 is CASSRSGVPPHNEQFF. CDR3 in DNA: TGTGCCAGCAGCAGGTCAGGGGTCCCACCCCATAATGAGCAGTTCTTC.

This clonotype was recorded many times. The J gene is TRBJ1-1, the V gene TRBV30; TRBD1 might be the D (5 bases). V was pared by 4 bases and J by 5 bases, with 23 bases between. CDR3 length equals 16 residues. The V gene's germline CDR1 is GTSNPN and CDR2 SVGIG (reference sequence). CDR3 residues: CAWNSWGRPAGTEAFF. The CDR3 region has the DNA TGTGCCTGGAATTCGTGGGGACGCCCCGCGGGGACTGAAGCTTTCTTT.

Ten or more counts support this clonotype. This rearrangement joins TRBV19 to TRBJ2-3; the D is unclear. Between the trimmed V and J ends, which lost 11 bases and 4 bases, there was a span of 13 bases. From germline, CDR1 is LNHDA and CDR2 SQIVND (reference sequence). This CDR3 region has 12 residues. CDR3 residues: CASRSLADTQYF. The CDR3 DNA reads TGTGCCTCCCGATCGCTCGCAGATACGCAGTATTTT.